This passage covers 8 T cell receptor beta chains from one sample sequenced in a study of brain T cells in children with intractable seizures. Measured with immunoSEQ multiplex PCR; TCRdb has only the in-frame clones, and not every one. The table lists approximately 77,000 clones, roughly 91% of them singletons. Specimen: peripheral blood, collected at surgery. Every receptor here comes from a boy younger than two with tuberous sclerosis and intractable seizures.

The chain has TRBV7-9 and TRBJ1-1; 9 positions agree with TRBD1. Trimming took 4 bases from V and 4 from J; bases not matched to a gene: 10. CDR3 length equals 16 residues. Germline CDR1 and CDR2: SEHNR and FQNEAQ (reference sequence). CDR3 DNA: TGTGCCAGCAGCTGGGACAGGGATTGGGGTGGCACTGAAGCTTTCTTT. This codes for CASSWDRDWGGTEAFF.

This chain uses TRBV7-9 with TRBJ2-7; D ambiguous. This CDR3 comprises 11 residues. The V gene lost 5 bases and the J gene lost 5 bases, with 7 bases spanning the gap. The germline V gene has CDR1 SEHNR and CDR2 FQNEAQ (reference sequence). CDR3 nucleotides: TGTGCCAGCAGCAGCTACCACGAGCAGTACTTC. Amino acids: CASSSYHEQYF.

This chain connects TRBV19 to TRBJ1-2, with TRBD1 as a possible D gene (5 bases). Germline V CDR1 and CDR2: LNHDA, SQIVND (reference sequence). With 5 bases removed from V and 4 bases from J, the gap between germline ends came to 17 bases. The CDR3 totals 15 residues. The CDR3 reads CASSLPAQASYGYTF. CDR3 DNA: TGTGCCAGTAGTCTTCCGGCACAGGCGAGCTATGGCTACACCTTC.

This chain joins TRBV20-1 and TRBJ2-5; D is possibly TRBD1 (5 bases). V was shortened by 7 bases and J by 0 bases, with 6 bases between the two germline ends. Germline CDR1 DFQATT, CDR2 SNEGSKA (reference sequence). The CDR3 extends over 11 amino acids. The CDR3 spells CSGQHQETQYF. The CDR3 nucleotides read TGCAGTGGACAGCACCAAGAGACCCAGTACTTC.

This chain uses TRBV6-5 with TRBJ2-1, with D tentatively TRBD2 (7 bases). V was pared by 0 bases and J by 2 bases, with 11 bases between. The germline gives CDR1 MNHEY, CDR2 SVGAGI. This CDR3 region has 16 residues. CDR3 in DNA: TGTGCCAGCAGTTACTCTTTAGGGGGGGCCTACAATGAGCAGTTCTTC. Encoded protein: CASSYSLGGAYNEQFF.

The chain is built from TRBV28 and TRBJ2-7; TRBD2 agrees at 11 bases. The CDR3 is made up of 14 amino acids. V gave up 5 bases and J gave up 0 bases; unmatched junction bases: 0. Germline V gives CDR1 MDHEN, CDR2 SYDVKM. CDR3 coding DNA: TGTGCCAGCAGTCTAGCGGGAGGCTCCTACGAGCAGTACTTC. Its translation is CASSLAGGSYEQYF.

The chain recombines TRBV6-5 with TRBJ2-7, with a tentative D call TRBD2 (6 bases). Per the germline V gene, CDR1 is MNHEY and CDR2 is SVGAGI. This CDR3 comprises 13 residues. Trimming stripped 7 bases from V and 1 base from J, with 11 bases between. In DNA form, the CDR3 reads TGTGCCAGCAAACGGGACTCTTCCTACGAGCAGTACTTC. Translating it yields CASKRDSSYEQYF.

J is TRBJ2-1 and V is TRBV2; the D gene is possibly TRBD2 (6 bases). Trimming removed 6 bases at V and 9 bases at J, with 21 bases between. Germline V lookup: CDR1 SNHLY, CDR2 FYNNEI. This CDR3 contains 15 residues. CDR3 sequence: CASRGRGGVKFEQFF. In DNA, the CDR3 is TGTGCCAGCAGGGGTCGGGGCGGGGTTAAGTTTGAGCAGTTCTTC. The variable domain in full, with the rest retrieved from reference TRBV2 and TRBJ2-1, is EPEVTQTPSHQVTQMGQEVILRCVPISNHLYFYWYRQILGQKVEFLVSFYNNEISEKSEIFDDQFSVERPDGSNFTLKIRSTKLEDSAMYFCASRGRGGVKFEQFFGPGTRLTVL.